This record concerns one T cell receptor (beta chain) sequence. The sample originates from a study of shared clonotypes between healthy human individuals. Libraries were prepared by immunoSEQ multiplex PCR; TCRdb keeps only in-frame clonotypes and omits some of them. The sample carries around 2,000,000 clones, roughly 94% recorded once. As defined, naive CD8 cells were CD45RO-negative and positively selected for CCR7, with terminally differentiated effector memory CD45RA+ cells excluded. This clonotype was obtained from a man aged 18 to 30 in good health. The sequencing input was naive CD8+ T cells sorted from blood.

CDR3 region: CASSPDRGLKQDTQYF. CDR3 in DNA: TGTGCCAGCAGTCCGGACAGGGGGCTCAAGCAAGATACGCAGTATTTT. The chain has TRBV28 and TRBJ2-3; 11 bases align to TRBD1. This CDR3 has 16 residues. Per the germline V gene, CDR1 is MDHEN and CDR2 is SYDVKM. The V gene end was trimmed by 5 bases and the J gene end by 5 bases; junction bases not matched to a gene: 9.